This paragraph reports one TCR beta chain. Its specificity is unknown. Using immunoSEQ multiplex PCR, the repertoire was profiled, and TCRdb retains in-frame clones only, with some absent. The data hold around 20,000 clones, with roughly four fifths observed a single time. The data belong to a study of graft-versus-host responses after intestinal transplantation. Across the whole study: Transplantation in recipients was multivisceral, liver-intestinal, or isolated intestinal. Study conclusions and caveats: Detection of GvH clones occurred in recipient marrow, and some had their first appearance in ileum or blood. Declining HvG levels early post-transplant were linked to peak circulating GvH clone levels.

V dropped 3 bases and J dropped 3 bases, with 9 bases sitting between them. Germline CDR1 reads KGHSH; CDR2 reads LQKENI. CDR3 length equals 14 residues. The sample here was PBMCs, taken 14 days after transplant. J is TRBJ2-1 and V is TRBV18; D is possibly TRBD2 (6 bases). This clonotype originated in a human patient who received an intestinal transplant, so some T cells may come from the graft donor. The CDR3 reads CASSPGGNYNEQFF. The CDR3 bases are TGTGCCAGCTCACCTGGCGGGAACTACAATGAGCAGTTCTTC.